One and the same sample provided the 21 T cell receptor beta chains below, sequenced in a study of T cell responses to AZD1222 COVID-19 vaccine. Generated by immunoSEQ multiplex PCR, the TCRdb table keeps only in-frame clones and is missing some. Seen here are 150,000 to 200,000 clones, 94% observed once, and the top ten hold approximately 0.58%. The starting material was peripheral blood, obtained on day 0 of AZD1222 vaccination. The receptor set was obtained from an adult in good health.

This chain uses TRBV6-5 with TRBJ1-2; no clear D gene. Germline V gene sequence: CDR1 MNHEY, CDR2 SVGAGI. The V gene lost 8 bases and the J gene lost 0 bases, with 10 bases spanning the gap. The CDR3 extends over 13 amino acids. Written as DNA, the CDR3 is TGTGCCAGCGAAATGACGGCTAACTATGGCTACACCTTC. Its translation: CASEMTANYGYTF.

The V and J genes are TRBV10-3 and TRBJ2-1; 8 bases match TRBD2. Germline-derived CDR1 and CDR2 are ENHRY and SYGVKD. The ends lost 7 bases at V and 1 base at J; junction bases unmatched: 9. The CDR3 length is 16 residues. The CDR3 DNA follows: TGTGCCATCAAGGAATATAGCGGGGCTTCCTACAATGAGCAGTTCTTC. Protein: CAIKEYSGASYNEQFF.

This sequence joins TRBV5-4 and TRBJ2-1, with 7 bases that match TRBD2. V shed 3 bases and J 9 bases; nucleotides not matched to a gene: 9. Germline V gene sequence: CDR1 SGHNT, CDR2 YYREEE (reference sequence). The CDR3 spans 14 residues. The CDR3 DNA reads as TGTGCCAGCAGCTGGGGAGGGATTCAGGGTGAGCAGTTCTTC. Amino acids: CASSWGGIQGEQFF. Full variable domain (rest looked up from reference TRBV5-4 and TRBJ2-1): ETGVTQSPTHLIKTRGQQVTLRCSSQSGHNTVSWYQQALGQGPQFIFQYYREEENGRGNFPPRFSGLQFPNYSSELNVNALELDDSALYLCASSWGGIQGEQFFGPGTRLTVL.

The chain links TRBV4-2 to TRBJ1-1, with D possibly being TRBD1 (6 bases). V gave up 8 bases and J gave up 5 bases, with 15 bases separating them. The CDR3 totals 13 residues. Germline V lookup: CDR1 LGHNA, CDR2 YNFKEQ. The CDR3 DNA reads TGTGCCAGCTTGAAGGACAGCCGTACTGAAGCTTTCTTT. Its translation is CASLKDSRTEAFF.

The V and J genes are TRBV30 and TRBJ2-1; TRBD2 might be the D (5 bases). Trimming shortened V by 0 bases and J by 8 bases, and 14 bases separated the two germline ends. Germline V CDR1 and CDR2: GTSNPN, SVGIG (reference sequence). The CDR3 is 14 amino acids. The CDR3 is CAWSVVAPTDEQFF. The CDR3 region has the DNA TGTGCCTGGAGTGTAGTAGCGCCTACGGATGAGCAGTTCTTC. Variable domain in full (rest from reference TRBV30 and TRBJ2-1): SQTIHQWPATLVQPVGSPLSLECTVEGTSNPNLYWYRQAAGRGLQLLFYSVGIGQISSEVPQNLSASRPQDRQFILSSKKLLLSDSGFYLCAWSVVAPTDEQFFGPGTRLTVL.

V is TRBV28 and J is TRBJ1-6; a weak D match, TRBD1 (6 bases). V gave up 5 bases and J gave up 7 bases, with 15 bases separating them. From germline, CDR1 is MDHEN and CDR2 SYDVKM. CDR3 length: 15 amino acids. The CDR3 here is CASSPLRGANSPLHF. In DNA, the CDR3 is TGTGCCAGCAGTCCGCTCCGGGGGGCAAATTCACCCCTCCACTTT.

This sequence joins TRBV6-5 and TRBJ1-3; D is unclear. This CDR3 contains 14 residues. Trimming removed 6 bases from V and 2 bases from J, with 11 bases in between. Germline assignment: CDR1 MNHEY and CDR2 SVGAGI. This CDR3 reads CASSRNNPGNTIYF. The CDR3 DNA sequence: TGTGCCAGCAGCCGAAATAACCCTGGAAACACCATATATTTT.

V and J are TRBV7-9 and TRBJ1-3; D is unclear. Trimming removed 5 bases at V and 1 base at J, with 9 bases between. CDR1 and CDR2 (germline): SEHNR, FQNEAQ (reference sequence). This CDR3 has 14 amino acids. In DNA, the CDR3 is TGTGCCAGCAGCCCCACATCGTCTGGAAACACCATATATTTT. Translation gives CASSPTSSGNTIYF.

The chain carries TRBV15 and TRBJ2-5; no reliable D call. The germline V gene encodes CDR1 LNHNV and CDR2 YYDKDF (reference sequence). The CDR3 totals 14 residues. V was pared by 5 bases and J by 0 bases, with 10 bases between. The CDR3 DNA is TGTGCCACCAGCGTTGGTGCCCACCAAGAGACCCAGTACTTC. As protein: CATSVGAHQETQYF.

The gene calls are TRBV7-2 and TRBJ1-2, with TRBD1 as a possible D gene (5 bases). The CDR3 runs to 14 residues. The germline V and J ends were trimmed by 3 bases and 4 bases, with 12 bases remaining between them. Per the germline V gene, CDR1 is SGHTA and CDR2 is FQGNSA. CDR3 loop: CASSLGDRGYGYTF. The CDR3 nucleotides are TGTGCCAGCAGCTTGGGGGATCGAGGCTATGGCTACACCTTC.

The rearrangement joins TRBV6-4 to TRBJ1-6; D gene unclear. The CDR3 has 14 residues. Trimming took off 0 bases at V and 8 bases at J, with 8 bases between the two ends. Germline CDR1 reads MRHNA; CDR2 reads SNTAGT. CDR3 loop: CASSDSAWDSPLHF. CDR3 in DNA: TGTGCCAGCAGTGACTCGGCCTGGGATTCACCCCTCCACTTT.

CDR3 coding DNA: TGTGCCATCAGTGACGGGACTAGGGGCGAGCAGTACTTC. Translating gives CAISDGTRGEQYF. This chain connects TRBV10-3 to TRBJ2-7; 8 bases align to TRBD2. This CDR3 is 13 amino acids long. Germline lookup yields CDR1 ENHRY and CDR2 SYGVKD. V shed 3 bases, J shed 6 bases, and the junction held 4 bases outside the gene matches.

In DNA, the CDR3 is TGTGCCAGCAGTGGCCTCCCTCCCCGTTCAAGGTTCCGGGAGACCCAGTACTTC. Translating gives CASSGLPPRSRFRETQYF. The chain joins TRBV6-4 to TRBJ2-5; D not resolved. The CDR3 extends over 18 amino acids. The V and J ends lost 4 bases and 5 bases respectively, with 26 bases between them. Per the germline V gene, CDR1 is MRHNA and CDR2 is SNTAGT.

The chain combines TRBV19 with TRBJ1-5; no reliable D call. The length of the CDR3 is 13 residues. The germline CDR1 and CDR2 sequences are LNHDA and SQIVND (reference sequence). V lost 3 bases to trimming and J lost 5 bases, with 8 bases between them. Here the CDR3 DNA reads TGTGCCAGTAGTATCTTGCTCGATCAGCCCCAGCATTTT. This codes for CASSILLDQPQHF.

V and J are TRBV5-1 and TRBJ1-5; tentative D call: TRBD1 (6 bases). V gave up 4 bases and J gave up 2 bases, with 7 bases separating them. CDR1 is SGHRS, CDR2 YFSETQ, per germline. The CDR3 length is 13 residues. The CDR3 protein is CASSPGGNQPQHF. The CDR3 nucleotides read TGCGCCAGCAGCCCAGGGGGCAATCAGCCCCAGCATTTT.

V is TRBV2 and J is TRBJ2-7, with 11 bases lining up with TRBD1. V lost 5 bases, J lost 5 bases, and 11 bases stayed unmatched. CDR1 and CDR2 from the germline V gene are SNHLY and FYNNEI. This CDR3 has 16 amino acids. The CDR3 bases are TGTGCCAGCAGTTTAGTAGGACAGGGGGCGGGAAACGAGCAGTACTTC. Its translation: CASSLVGQGAGNEQYF.

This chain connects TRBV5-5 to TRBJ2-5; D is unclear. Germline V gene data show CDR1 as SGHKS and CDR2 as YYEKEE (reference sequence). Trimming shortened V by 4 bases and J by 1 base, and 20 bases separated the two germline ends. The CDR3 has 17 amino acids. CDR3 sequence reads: CASSPPAGFPSQETQYF. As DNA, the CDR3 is TGTGCCAGCAGCCCCCCGGCTGGTTTTCCTTCCCAAGAGACCCAGTACTTC.

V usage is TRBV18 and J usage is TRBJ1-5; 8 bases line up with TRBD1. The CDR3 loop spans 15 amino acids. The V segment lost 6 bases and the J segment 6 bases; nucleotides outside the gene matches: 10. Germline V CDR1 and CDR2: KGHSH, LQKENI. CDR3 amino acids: CASSRNTGGTQPQHF. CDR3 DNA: TGTGCCAGCTCCCGAAATACAGGGGGGACTCAGCCCCAGCATTTT.

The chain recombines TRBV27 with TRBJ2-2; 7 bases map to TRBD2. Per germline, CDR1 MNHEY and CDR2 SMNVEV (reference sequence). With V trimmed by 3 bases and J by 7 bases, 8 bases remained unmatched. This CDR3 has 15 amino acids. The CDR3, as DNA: TGTGCCAGCAGTTTTAGGAGGGAGGGAAGCGGGGAGCTGTTTTTT. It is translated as CASSFRREGSGELFF.

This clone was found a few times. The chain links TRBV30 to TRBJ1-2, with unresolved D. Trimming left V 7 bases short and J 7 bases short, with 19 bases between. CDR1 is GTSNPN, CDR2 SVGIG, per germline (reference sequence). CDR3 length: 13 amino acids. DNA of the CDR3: TGTGCCTCGCCCTTAGGAGGTCGGAGTGGCTACACCTTC. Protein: CASPLGGRSGYTF.

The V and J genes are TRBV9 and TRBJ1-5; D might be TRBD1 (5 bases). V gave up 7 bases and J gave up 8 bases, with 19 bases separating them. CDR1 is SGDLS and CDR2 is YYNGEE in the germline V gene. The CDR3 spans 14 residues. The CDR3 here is CASARDGGQKPQHF. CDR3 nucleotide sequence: TGTGCCAGCGCTAGGGACGGAGGTCAGAAGCCCCAGCATTTT. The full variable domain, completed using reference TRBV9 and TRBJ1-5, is DSGVTQTPKHLITATGQRVTLRCSPRSGDLSVYWYQQSLDQGLQFLIQYYNGEERAKGNILERFSAQQFPDLHSELNLSSLELGDSALYFCASARDGGQKPQHFGDGTRLSIL.